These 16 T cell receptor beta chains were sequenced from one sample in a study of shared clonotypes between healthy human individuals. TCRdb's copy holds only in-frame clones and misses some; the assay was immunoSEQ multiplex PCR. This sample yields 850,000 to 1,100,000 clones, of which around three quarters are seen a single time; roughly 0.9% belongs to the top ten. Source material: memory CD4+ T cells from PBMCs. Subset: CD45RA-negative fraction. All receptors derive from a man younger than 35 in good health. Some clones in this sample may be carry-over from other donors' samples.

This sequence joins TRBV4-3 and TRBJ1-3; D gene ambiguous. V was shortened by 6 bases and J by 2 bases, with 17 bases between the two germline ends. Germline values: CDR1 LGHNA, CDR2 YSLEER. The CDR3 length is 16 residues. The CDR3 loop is CASSQNTLRAGNTIYF. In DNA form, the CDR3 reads TGCGCCAGCAGTCAAAACACCCTGAGAGCTGGAAACACCATATATTTT.

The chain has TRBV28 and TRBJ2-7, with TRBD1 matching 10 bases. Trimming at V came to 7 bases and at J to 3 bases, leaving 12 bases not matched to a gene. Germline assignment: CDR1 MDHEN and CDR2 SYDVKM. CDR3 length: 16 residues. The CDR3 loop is CASIPYRDRGGYEQYF. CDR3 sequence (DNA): TGTGCCAGCATCCCATACCGGGACAGGGGAGGCTACGAGCAGTACTTC.

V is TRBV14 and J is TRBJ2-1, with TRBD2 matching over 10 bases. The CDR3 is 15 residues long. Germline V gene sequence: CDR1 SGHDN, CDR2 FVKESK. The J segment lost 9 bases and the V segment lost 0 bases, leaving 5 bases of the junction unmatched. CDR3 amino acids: CASSQERAGGAEQFF. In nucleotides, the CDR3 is TGTGCCAGCAGCCAAGAACGAGCGGGAGGGGCTGAGCAGTTCTTC. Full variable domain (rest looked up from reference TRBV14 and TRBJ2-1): EAGVTQFPSHSVIEKGQTVTLRCDPISGHDNLYWYRRVMGKEIKFLLHFVKESKQDESGMPNNRFLAERTGGTYSTLKVQPAELEDSGVYFCASSQERAGGAEQFFGPGTRLTVL.

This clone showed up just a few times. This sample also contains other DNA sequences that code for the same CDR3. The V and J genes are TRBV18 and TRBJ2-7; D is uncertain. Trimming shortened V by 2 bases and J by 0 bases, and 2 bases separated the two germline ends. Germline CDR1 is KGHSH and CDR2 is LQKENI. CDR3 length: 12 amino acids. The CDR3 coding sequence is TGTGCCAGCTCACCATCCTCCTACGAGCAGTACTTC. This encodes CASSPSSYEQYF.

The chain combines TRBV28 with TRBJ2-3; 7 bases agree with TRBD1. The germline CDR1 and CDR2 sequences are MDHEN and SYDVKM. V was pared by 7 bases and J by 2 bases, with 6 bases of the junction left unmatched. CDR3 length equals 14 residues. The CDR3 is CASTTGQTTDTQYF. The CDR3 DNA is TGTGCCAGCACGACGGGACAGACCACAGATACGCAGTATTTT.

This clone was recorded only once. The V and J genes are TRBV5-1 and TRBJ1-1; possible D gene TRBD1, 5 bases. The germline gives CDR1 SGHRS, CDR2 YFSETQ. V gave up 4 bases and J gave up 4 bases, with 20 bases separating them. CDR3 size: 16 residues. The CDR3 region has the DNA TGCGCCAGCAGCACCGACAGCCCGGGCGGAGGCACTGAAGCTTTCTTT. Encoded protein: CASSTDSPGGGTEAFF.

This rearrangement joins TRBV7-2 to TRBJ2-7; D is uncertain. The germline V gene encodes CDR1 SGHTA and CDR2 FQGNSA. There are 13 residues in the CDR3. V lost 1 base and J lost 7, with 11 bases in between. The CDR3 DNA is TGTGCCAGCAGCTTAGGGGTGAATGGTGAGCAGTACTTC. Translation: CASSLGVNGEQYF.

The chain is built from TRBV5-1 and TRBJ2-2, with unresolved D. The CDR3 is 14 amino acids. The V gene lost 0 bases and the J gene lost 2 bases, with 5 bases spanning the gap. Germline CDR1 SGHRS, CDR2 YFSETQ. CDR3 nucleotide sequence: TGCGCCAGCAGCTTGGAAGTTAACACCGGGGAGCTGTTTTTT. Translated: CASSLEVNTGELFF.

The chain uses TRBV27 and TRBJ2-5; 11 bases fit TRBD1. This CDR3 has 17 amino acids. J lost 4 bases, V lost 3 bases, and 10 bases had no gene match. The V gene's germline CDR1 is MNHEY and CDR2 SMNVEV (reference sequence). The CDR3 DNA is TGTGCCAGCAGTTTCTATGGCCAGGGACAGGGGGGAGAGACCCAGTACTTC. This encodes CASSFYGQGQGGETQYF.

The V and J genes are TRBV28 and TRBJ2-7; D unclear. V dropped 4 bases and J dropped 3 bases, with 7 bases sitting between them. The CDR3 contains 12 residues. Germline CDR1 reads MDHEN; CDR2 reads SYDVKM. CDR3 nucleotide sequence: TGTGCCAGCAGTTCAAGGTTCTACGAGCAGTACTTC. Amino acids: CASSSRFYEQYF.

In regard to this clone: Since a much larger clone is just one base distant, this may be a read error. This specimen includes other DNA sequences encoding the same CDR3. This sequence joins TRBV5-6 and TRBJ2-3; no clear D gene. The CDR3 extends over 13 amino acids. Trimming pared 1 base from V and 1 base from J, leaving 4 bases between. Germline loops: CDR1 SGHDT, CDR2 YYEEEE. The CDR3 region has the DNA TGTGCCAGCAGCTTGAGGGGCACAGATACGCAGTATTTT. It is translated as CASSLRGTDTQYF.

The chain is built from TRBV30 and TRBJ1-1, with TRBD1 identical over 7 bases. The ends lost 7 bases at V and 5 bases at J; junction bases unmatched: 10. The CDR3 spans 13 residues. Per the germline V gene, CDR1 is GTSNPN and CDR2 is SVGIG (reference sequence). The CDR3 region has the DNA TGTGCCTTAGGGCAGGGGGGTAGGACTGAAGCTTTCTTT. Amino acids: CALGQGGRTEAFF.

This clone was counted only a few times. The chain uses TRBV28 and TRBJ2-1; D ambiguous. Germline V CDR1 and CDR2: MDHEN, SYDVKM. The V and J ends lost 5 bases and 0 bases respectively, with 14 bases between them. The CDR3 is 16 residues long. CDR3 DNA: TGTGCCAGCAGTGGGCCGCGACCCCCCTCCTACAATGAGCAGTTCTTC. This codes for CASSGPRPPSYNEQFF.

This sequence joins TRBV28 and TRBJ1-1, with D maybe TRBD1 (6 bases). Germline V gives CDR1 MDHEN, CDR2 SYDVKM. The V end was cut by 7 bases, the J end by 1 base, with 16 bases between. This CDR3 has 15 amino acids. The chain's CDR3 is CASISPTGTNTEAFF. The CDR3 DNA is TGTGCCAGCATATCCCCGACAGGTACGAACACTGAAGCTTTCTTT.

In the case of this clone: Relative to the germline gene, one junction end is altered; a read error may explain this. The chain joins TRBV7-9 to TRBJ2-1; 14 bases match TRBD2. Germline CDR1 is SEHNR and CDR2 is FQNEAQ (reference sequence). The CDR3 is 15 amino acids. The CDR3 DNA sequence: TGCGCCAGCAGCCAAACCGGGACTAGCGGGAGCCCTCGGTTCTTC. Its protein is CASSQTGTSGSPRFF.

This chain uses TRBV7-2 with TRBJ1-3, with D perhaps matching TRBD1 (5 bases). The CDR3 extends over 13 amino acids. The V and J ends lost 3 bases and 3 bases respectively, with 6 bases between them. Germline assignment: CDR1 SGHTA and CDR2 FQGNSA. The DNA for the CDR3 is TGTGCCAGCAGCTTGGGACTTGGAAACACCATATATTTT. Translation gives CASSLGLGNTIYF.